This T cell receptor beta chain was sequenced in a study of vaccination and CD4 T cells after COVID-19. Looking at the study overall: After nasal swab PCR-confirmed SARS-CoV-2, fewer than ten convalescents had mild disease and one severe. Convalescent individuals numbered four females and six males, two being Hispanic.

The PCR-positive dates, March through December 2020, came before the US Alpha, Beta and Delta variants. Germline CDR1 is DFQATT and CDR2 is SNEGSKA (reference sequence). V was clipped by 6 bases and J by 8 bases; unmatched bases: 5. The CDR3 is 13 residues long. TCRdb recomputed calls from the PCR reads with MiXCR, one row per CDR3 protein. The table records over 15,000 distinct CDR3 sequences, about three fifths of them present only once. This material consisted of CD4+ T cells from blood, taken after SARS-CoV-2 vaccination. The sequence was obtained from a human donor who had recovered from COVID-19. The V gene is TRBV20-1, the J gene TRBJ2-1; 12 bases line up with TRBD2. This CDR3 is CSALTSGSYEQFF. The DNA of the CDR3 is TGCAGTGCATTGACTAGCGGGAGCTATGAGCAGTTCTTC.